This is a list of T cell receptor beta chains from one sample in a study of identical twins. Using its own MiXCR run on the 5' RACE reads, TCRdb lists one record per CDR3 protein. The sample contains about 340,000 distinct CDR3 sequences, 7% to 9.5% of which appear only once. The sequencing input was naive T cells sorted from blood. The source of these receptors is a woman in her 50s in good health. Both conserved end residues are part of each CDR3. The D gene is left open where the match is weak. A row's size may be missing; if present it is once, few, many or a size class.

>NA|TRBV4-1|TRBJ1-2|NA
CASSQVRGTYGYTF
TGCGCCAGCAGCCAAGTGAGGGGGACCTATGGCTACACCTTC
>NA|TRBV5-1|TRBJ2-6|many
CASSLGSSGANVLTF
TGCGCCAGCAGCTTGGGAAGCTCTGGGGCCAACGTCCTGACTTTC
>NA|TRBV5-5|TRBJ1-2|few
CASSLGVGDGYTF
TGTGCCAGCAGCTTGGGAGTGGGTGATGGCTACACCTTC
>NA|TRBV24-1|TRBJ2-7|few
CATSDWGGTGSYEQYF
TGTGCCACCAGTGATTGGGGGGGGACAGGCTCCTACGAGCAGTACTTC
>TRBD2|TRBV25-1|TRBJ2-2|few
CASGSGVGELFF
TGTGCCTCGGGTAGCGGGGTCGGGGAGCTGTTTTTT
>TRBD2|TRBV3-1|TRBJ2-3|NA
CASSRGLATDTQYF
TGTGCCAGCAGCCGGGGACTAGCCACAGATACGCAGTATTTT
>TRBD2|TRBV28|TRBJ2-7|many
CASSLGKTSGYEQYF
TGTGCCAGCAGTTTGGGGAAGACTAGCGGCTACGAGCAGTACTTC
>NA|TRBV20-1|TRBJ1-2|many
CSLQMRTANYGYTF
TGCAGTCTCCAGATGCGGACAGCTAACTATGGCTACACCTTC
>NA|TRBV29-1|TRBJ2-1|many
CSVHGTTYNEQFF
TGCAGCGTACACGGGACAACCTACAATGAGCAGTTCTTC
>NA|TRBV12-3/TRBV12-4|TRBJ2-5|few
CASSWRGGGETQYF
TGTGCCAGCAGTTGGAGGGGAGGAGGGGAGACCCAGTACTTC
>TRBD2|TRBV18|TRBJ2-3|few
CASSPGSGRLEDTQYF
TGTGCCAGCTCACCTGGCAGCGGGAGGTTAGAAGATACGCAGTATTTT
>NA|TRBV12-3/TRBV12-4|TRBJ1-1|NA
CASSPRQVGGAFF
TGTGCCAGCAGCCCCCGACAGGTTGGGGGAGCTTTCTTT
>NA|TRBV7-8|TRBJ2-1|NA
CASSPVGDSNEQFF
TGTGCCAGCAGCCCCGTCGGGGATTCCAATGAGCAGTTCTTC
>NA|TRBV10-3|TRBJ1-3|few
CATKTLQRNSGNTIYF
TGTGCCACGAAGACTCTACAGCGCAACTCTGGAAACACCATATATTTT
>TRBD1|TRBV9|TRBJ1-3|many
CASRRTGGNTIYF
TGTGCCAGCAGAAGGACAGGGGGAAACACCATATATTTT
>NA|TRBV2|TRBJ1-5|NA
CASSEIGIRHQPQHF
TGTGCCAGCAGTGAGATCGGCATTCGGCATCAGCCCCAGCATTTT
>NA|TRBV12-3/TRBV12-4|TRBJ2-7|many
CASSSDPLRSHEQYF
TGTGCCAGCAGTTCGGATCCCCTGCGCTCCCACGAGCAGTACTTC
>NA|TRBV7-2|TRBJ1-2|NA
CASSFRDSNYGYTF
TGTGCCAGCAGCTTCCGGGACTCTAACTATGGCTACACCTTC
>TRBD2|TRBV7-2|TRBJ2-2|NA
CASSSLAGAGELFF
TGTGCCAGCAGCTCCCTAGCGGGAGCGGGGGAGCTGTTTTTT
>TRBD1|TRBV5-1|TRBJ1-2|NA
CASSYRTGQGYTF
TGCGCCAGCAGCTACCGGACAGGGCAGGGCTACACCTTC
>NA|TRBV7-2|TRBJ2-3|many
CASSDFKRRSTDTQYF
TGTGCCAGCAGCGATTTTAAACGGCGGAGCACAGATACGCAGTATTTT
>NA|TRBV6-6|TRBJ2-5|few
CASSLGGAGKETQYF
TGTGCCAGCAGCCTTGGGGGGGCAGGGAAAGAGACCCAGTACTTC
>NA|TRBV2|TRBJ2-5|few
CASSEDRVTQYF
TGTGCCAGCAGTGAGGATCGAGTAACCCAGTACTTC
>NA|TRBV20-1|TRBJ1-1|NA
CSATTDGMNTEAFF
TGCAGTGCTACCACGGACGGAATGAACACTGAAGCTTTCTTT
>TRBD2|TRBV11-2|TRBJ2-1|NA
CASSQLAGTYNEQFF
TGTGCCAGCAGCCAACTAGCGGGAACCTACAATGAGCAGTTCTTC
>TRBD2|TRBV4-1|TRBJ2-7|few
CASSRAGPYEQYF
TGCGCCAGCAGCAGAGCGGGACCCTACGAGCAGTACTTC
>NA|TRBV10-1|TRBJ2-7|many
CASRGPGATYEQYF
TGCGCCAGCCGAGGTCCAGGGGCAACCTACGAGCAGTACTTC
>NA|TRBV27|TRBJ1-6|NA
CASRGNQGTSPLHF
TGTGCCAGCAGGGGGAACCAGGGAACCTCACCCCTCCACTTT
>NA|TRBV19|TRBJ2-5|NA
CASSIQRRETQYF
TGTGCCAGTAGTATTCAAAGGAGGGAGACCCAGTACTTC
>NA|TRBV6-6|TRBJ2-7|NA
CASSPQEASYEQYF
TGTGCCAGCAGCCCACAGGAGGCGAGCTACGAGCAGTACTTC
>NA|TRBV11-2|TRBJ2-3|NA
CASDSSSLTDTQYF
TGTGCCAGCGATTCTTCGTCACTCACAGATACGCAGTATTTT
>NA|TRBV14|TRBJ2-3|NA
CASSIRVTDTQYF
TGTGCCAGCAGCATACGGGTCACAGATACGCAGTATTTT
>TRBD2|TRBV15|TRBJ2-3|few
CATSRGLAGADTQYF
TGTGCCACCAGCAGAGGGCTAGCGGGAGCAGATACGCAGTATTTT
>TRBD2|TRBV4-1|TRBJ2-5|few
CASSQGLAGGETQYF
TGCGCCAGCAGCCAAGGACTAGCGGGGGGAGAGACCCAGTACTTC